These 2 T cell receptor beta chains originate from one sample sequenced in a study of cytomegalovirus exposure and HLA in healthy donors. 13 Jbeta primers and 60 Vbeta primers were used for the PCR. Data came from immunoSEQ multiplex PCR; TCRdb stores just in-frame clones and leaves some out. The table includes about 160,000 clones, around 80% detected once. Source material: PBMCs. These receptors were collected from a male donor in good health and CMV-seronegative.

The chain has TRBV5-1 and TRBJ2-7; 10 bases match TRBD2. Trimming cost V 4 bases and J 0 bases; bases outside gene matches: 4. CDR3 length: 15 amino acids. Per the germline V gene, CDR1 is SGHRS and CDR2 is YFSETQ. CDR3 sequence: CASSPGLAVSYEQYF. The CDR3 region has the DNA TGCGCCAGCAGCCCAGGACTAGCGGTCTCCTACGAGCAGTACTTC.

The rearrangement links TRBV7-2 to TRBJ1-4, with TRBD1 identical over 8 bases. Trimming took 5 bases from V and 8 from J; bases not matched to a gene: 10. Per germline, CDR1 SGHTA and CDR2 FQGNSA. CDR3 length equals 15 residues. The CDR3 DNA is TGTGCCAGCAGCCCACGGACAGGGCAAGGGGAAAAACTGTTTTTT. Translated, it gives CASSPRTGQGEKLFF.